These 3 T cell receptor beta chains originate from one sample sequenced in a study of T cells in Graves' hyperthyroidism and ophthalmopathy. Regions amplified from RNA transcripts were the TCR beta CDR3 regions. The HTBI set primed first-round TCR CDR3 RT-PCR. TCRdb reprocessed the multiplex PCR reads with MiXCR, giving one entry per CDR3 protein. The table has roughly 500,000 distinct CDR3 sequences, around a fifth seen once; the top ten hold 45% to 55%. Sequenced sample: blood. The receptor source for this set is a woman aged 70-85 years with Graves' ophthalmopathy.

This clonotype was counted a few times. V gene TRBV30 combines with J gene TRBJ1-1; no clear D gene. The CDR3 covers 12 residues. V was clipped by 4 bases and J by 1 base, with 7 bases between them. Per the germline V gene, CDR1 is GTSNPN and CDR2 is SVGIG (reference sequence). The CDR3 DNA reads as TGTGCCTGGAATCTAGGGAACACTGAAGCTTTCTTT. Translating it yields CAWNLGNTEAFF.

This chain uses TRBV6-1 with TRBJ1-2, with a tentative D call TRBD1 (5 bases). CDR1 MNHNS and CDR2 SASEGT come from the germline V gene. The CDR3 is 13 amino acids. V was trimmed by 6 bases and J by 6 bases, leaving 14 bases between them. CDR3 DNA: TGTGCCAGCAGACTTCAGGGTATGGATGGCTACACCTTC. This gives the protein CASRLQGMDGYTF.

This chain connects TRBV20-1 to TRBJ1-5; no firm D call. Germline CDR1 and CDR2: DFQATT and SNEGSKA (reference sequence). The CDR3 covers 14 residues. Trimming left V 3 bases short and J 5 bases short, with 14 bases between. The CDR3: CSARAINPDQPQHF. The CDR3 nucleotides are TGCAGTGCTAGGGCCATAAACCCCGATCAGCCCCAGCATTTT.